One and the same sample provided the 21 T cell receptor beta chains below, sequenced in a study of cytotoxic CD8 clonotypes in ibrutinib-treated CLL. Assay used: immunoSEQ multiplex PCR; TCRdb lists only in-frame clones, some missing. Among around 200,000 clones listed, 75% to 80% were seen once. The sample was PBMCs, taken after 12 months of ibrutinib treatment. These receptor sequences come from a human donor with chronic lymphocytic leukemia.

The chain combines TRBV11-2 with TRBJ2-7, with 10 bases that match TRBD2. Germline lookup yields CDR1 SGHAT and CDR2 FQNNGV. With V trimmed by 5 bases and J by 3 bases, 4 bases remained unmatched. The CDR3 is made up of 14 amino acids. The CDR3 DNA sequence: TGTGCCAGCAGCCCTAGCGGGGGCCTCTACGAGCAGTACTTC. This encodes CASSPSGGLYEQYF.

This clone occurred once. The chain recombines TRBV25-1 with TRBJ1-1; D unresolved. Germline-derived CDR1 and CDR2 are MGHDK and SYGVNS. With 1 base removed from V and 11 bases from J, the gap between germline ends came to 8 bases. The CDR3 consists of 11 residues. The CDR3 is CASSEWGGAFF. DNA of the CDR3: TGTGCCAGCAGTGAATGGGGAGGGGCTTTCTTT.

The chain employs TRBV19 and TRBJ2-5; 7 bases are shared with TRBD2. Germline CDR1 is LNHDA and CDR2 is SQIVND (reference sequence). With 1 base clipped from V and 5 bases from J, the junction kept 13 bases outside the gene matches. The CDR3 runs to 17 residues. The CDR3 sequence: CASSIGLAMGRGETQYF. CDR3 in DNA: TGTGCCAGTAGTATAGGACTAGCTATGGGACGTGGGGAGACCCAGTACTTC.

The gene calls are TRBV4-2 and TRBJ2-1; D uncertain. CDR1 is LGHNA and CDR2 is YNFKEQ in the germline V gene. V was shortened by 0 bases and J by 1 base, with 10 bases between the two germline ends. This CDR3 region has 16 residues. In nucleotides, the CDR3 is TGTGCCAGCAGCCAAGAAGGCGAAACATCCTACAATGAGCAGTTCTTC. It codes for CASSQEGETSYNEQFF.

V usage is TRBV6-5 and J usage is TRBJ2-1, with 7 bases that match TRBD2. The CDR3 is 13 residues long. Germline V gives CDR1 MNHEY, CDR2 SVGAGI. Unmatched junction bases numbered 9, after V lost 6 bases and J lost 10 bases. The CDR3 region has the DNA TGTGCCAGCAGCTCCCCCGGGAGGCGAGAGCAGTTCTTC. It yields the protein CASSSPGRREQFF.

This chain uses TRBV20-1 with TRBJ1-5; D gene ambiguous. The CDR3 totals 11 residues. CDR1 is DFQATT, CDR2 SNEGSKA, per germline (reference sequence). V lost 7 bases, J lost 0 bases, and 4 bases lay in between. The CDR3, as DNA: TGCAGTGTCGGTAGCAATCAGCCCCAGCATTTT. Residues: CSVGSNQPQHF.

The chain has TRBV6-4 and TRBJ2-1; 9 positions agree with TRBD1. Germline loops: CDR1 MRHNA, CDR2 SNTAGT. Trimming took 5 bases from V and 10 from J; bases not matched to a gene: 9. The CDR3 consists of 14 residues. The CDR3 DNA reads as TGTGCCAGCAGTCCCGAACAGGGGGCGAGGGAGCAGTTCTTC. Its translation is CASSPEQGAREQFF.

This clone was counted a few times. This chain uses TRBV6-6 with TRBJ2-3; D is uncertain. This CDR3 region has 15 residues. Germline lookup yields CDR1 MNHNY and CDR2 SVGAGI (reference sequence). V was trimmed by 0 bases and J by 3 bases, leaving 10 bases between them. CDR3 in amino acids: CASSYSIQKTDTQYF. The CDR3 DNA reads TGTGCCAGCAGTTACTCGATACAGAAGACAGATACGCAGTATTTT.

The chain links TRBV4-1 to TRBJ2-3; no firm D call. V was cut by 0 bases and J by 3 bases, with 4 bases left in between. The CDR3 totals 13 residues. Per the germline V gene, CDR1 is MGHRA and CDR2 is YSYEKL. This chain's CDR3 is CASSQEGTDTQYF. CDR3 coding DNA: TGCGCCAGCAGCCAAGAGGGGACAGATACGCAGTATTTT.

The chain is built from TRBV29-1 and TRBJ1-1, with 7 nucleotides matching TRBD1. CDR1 and CDR2 from the germline V gene are SQVTM and ANQGSEA. CDR3 length equals 14 residues. Losses at the gene ends were 5 bases for V and 0 bases for J; bases not matched to a gene: 6. The CDR3 spells CSVRKDRLNTEAFF. DNA for the CDR3: TGCAGCGTTCGAAAGGACAGGTTGAACACTGAAGCTTTCTTT. The full variable domain, its missing parts supplied by reference TRBV29-1 and TRBJ1-1, is SAVISQKPSRDICQRGTSLTIQCQVDSQVTMMFWYRQQPGQSLTLIATANQGSEATYESGFVIDKFPISRPNLTFSTLTVSNMSPEDSSIYLCSVRKDRLNTEAFFGQGTRLTVV.

The chain combines TRBV5-5 with TRBJ2-7; 8 bases match TRBD1. Germline lookup yields CDR1 SGHKS and CDR2 YYEKEE (reference sequence). Trimming at V came to 2 bases and at J to 3 bases, leaving 7 bases not matched to a gene. This CDR3 comprises 15 residues. CDR3 sequence: CASSFPPGQGYEQYF. In nucleotides, the CDR3 is TGTGCCAGCAGCTTCCCACCCGGACAGGGCTACGAGCAGTACTTC.

This chain uses TRBV14 with TRBJ2-5; no definite D call. The germline CDR1 and CDR2 sequences are SGHDN and FVKESK. The CDR3 is made up of 11 amino acids. The V end lost 0 bases, the J end lost 9 bases, and 5 bases lay between the germline ends. The CDR3 DNA sequence: TGTGCCAGCAGCCAAGATGTGGCCCAGTACTTC. It yields the protein CASSQDVAQYF.

J is TRBJ1-4 and V is TRBV13; D call uncertain. CDR3 length equals 14 residues. V lost 5 bases and J 5 bases, leaving 12 bases between the germline ends. Germline V lookup: CDR1 PRHDT, CDR2 FYEKMQ (reference sequence). The CDR3 DNA is TGTGCCAGCAGCCCATGGCTCGGGAATGAAAAACTGTTTTTT. The encoded protein is CASSPWLGNEKLFF.

The rearrangement links TRBV11-2 to TRBJ2-7; D is perhaps TRBD1 or TRBD2 (5 bases each). The germline V gene has CDR1 SGHAT and CDR2 FQNNGV. The ends were cut back, 4 bases at V and 3 bases at J, with 19 bases in the middle. The CDR3 contains 16 residues. The CDR3 loop is CASSSLPWGRGYEQYF. The CDR3 DNA follows: TGTGCCAGCAGCTCCCTCCCGTGGGGGAGAGGCTACGAGCAGTACTTC.

The chain recombines TRBV15 with TRBJ2-5; D not resolved. The J call is in doubt because the DNA end fits TRBJ2-7 better. Germline-derived CDR1 and CDR2 are LNHNV and YYDKDF (reference sequence). The CDR3 has 14 amino acids. The CDR3 coding sequence is TGTGCCACCAGCAGAGAGGTGACCTCCTACGAGCAGTACTTC. As protein: CATSREVTSYEQYF.

V usage is TRBV7-3 and J usage is TRBJ1-1; D is undetermined. V was trimmed by 3 bases and J by 3 bases, leaving 8 bases between them. Germline assignment: CDR1 SGHTA and CDR2 FQGTGA. The CDR3 length is 13 residues. The CDR3 DNA follows: TGTGCCAGCAGCTTCGGCCGCGACACTGAAGCTTTCTTT. Amino acid sequence: CASSFGRDTEAFF.

V usage is TRBV28 and J usage is TRBJ2-7, with 8 nucleotides matching TRBD2. V lost 2 bases and J lost 0; bases outside the gene matches: 3. This CDR3 is 15 amino acids long. CDR1 is MDHEN, CDR2 SYDVKM, per germline. The CDR3 protein is CASSLASGSSYEQYF. CDR3 in DNA: TGTGCCAGCAGTTTAGCTAGCGGGTCCTCCTACGAGCAGTACTTC.

This rearrangement joins TRBV7-8 to TRBJ1-3; D gene uncertain. The germline V gene has CDR1 SGHVS and CDR2 FQNEAQ. This CDR3 contains 14 residues. V lost 2 bases and J 0 bases, leaving 5 bases between the germline ends. CDR3 sequence reads: CASSLWVSGNTIYF. The CDR3 region has the DNA TGTGCCAGCAGCTTATGGGTCTCTGGAAACACCATATATTTT.

This chain connects TRBV19 to TRBJ1-2; D possibly corresponds to TRBD1 (5 bases). CDR3 size: 14 residues. With 3 bases removed from V and 4 bases from J, the gap between germline ends came to 12 bases. The germline V gene encodes CDR1 LNHDA and CDR2 SQIVND (reference sequence). The CDR3, as DNA: TGTGCCAGTAGTATCCCCACAGGACCCTATGGCTACACCTTC. It codes for CASSIPTGPYGYTF.

The chain has TRBV4-2 and TRBJ1-2, with D perhaps matching TRBD1 (5 bases). V shed 0 bases and J shed 1 base, with 18 bases lying between them. Per the germline V gene, CDR1 is LGHNA and CDR2 is YNFKEQ. The CDR3 is made up of 18 amino acids. The CDR3 is CASSQDPGTETLNYGYTF. In DNA form, the CDR3 reads TGTGCCAGCAGCCAAGACCCCGGGACGGAGACCCTTAACTATGGCTACACCTTC.

This chain uses TRBV30 with TRBJ1-6; D unclear. The germline CDR1 and CDR2 sequences are GTSNPN and SVGIG (reference sequence). V lost 0 bases, J lost 9 bases, and 9 bases lay in between. This CDR3 has 13 residues. The CDR3 DNA reads as TGTGCCTGGAGTGTACCCCAGTCTTCACCCCTCCACTTT. Amino acids: CAWSVPQSSPLHF.